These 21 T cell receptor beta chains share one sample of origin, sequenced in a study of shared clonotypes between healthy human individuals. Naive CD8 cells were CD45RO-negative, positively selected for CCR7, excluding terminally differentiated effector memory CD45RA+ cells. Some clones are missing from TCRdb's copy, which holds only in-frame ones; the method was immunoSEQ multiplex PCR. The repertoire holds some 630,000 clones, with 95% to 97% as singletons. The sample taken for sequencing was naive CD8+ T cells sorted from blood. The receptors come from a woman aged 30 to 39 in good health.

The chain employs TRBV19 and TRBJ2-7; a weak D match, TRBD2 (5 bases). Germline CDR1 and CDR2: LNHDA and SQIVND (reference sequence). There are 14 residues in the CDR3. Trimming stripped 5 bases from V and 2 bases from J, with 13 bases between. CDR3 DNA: TGTGCCAGTAGTCCCTCCCACGGGACCTACGAGCAGTACTTC. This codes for CASSPSHGTYEQYF.

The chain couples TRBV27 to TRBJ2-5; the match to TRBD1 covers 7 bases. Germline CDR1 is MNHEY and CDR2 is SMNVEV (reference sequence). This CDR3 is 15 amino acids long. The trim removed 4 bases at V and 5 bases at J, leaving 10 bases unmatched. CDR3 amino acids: CASSSTGWVWETQYF. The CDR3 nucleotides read TGTGCCAGCAGTTCGACAGGGTGGGTGTGGGAGACCCAGTACTTC.

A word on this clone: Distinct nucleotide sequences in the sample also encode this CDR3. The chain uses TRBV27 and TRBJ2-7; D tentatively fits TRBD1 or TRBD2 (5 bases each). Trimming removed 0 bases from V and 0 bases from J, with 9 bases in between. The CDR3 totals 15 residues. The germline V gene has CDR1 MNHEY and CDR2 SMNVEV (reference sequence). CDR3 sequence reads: CASSLSGTSSYEQYF. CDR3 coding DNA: TGTGCCAGCAGTTTATCAGGGACGAGCTCCTACGAGCAGTACTTC.

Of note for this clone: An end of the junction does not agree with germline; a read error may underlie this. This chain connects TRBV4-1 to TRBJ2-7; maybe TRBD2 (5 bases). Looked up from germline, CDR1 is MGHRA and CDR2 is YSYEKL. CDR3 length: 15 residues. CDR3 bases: TGCGCCAGCAGCCAAGTAGCGATAACGACCTACGAGCAGTGCTTC. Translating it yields CASSQVAITTYEQCF.

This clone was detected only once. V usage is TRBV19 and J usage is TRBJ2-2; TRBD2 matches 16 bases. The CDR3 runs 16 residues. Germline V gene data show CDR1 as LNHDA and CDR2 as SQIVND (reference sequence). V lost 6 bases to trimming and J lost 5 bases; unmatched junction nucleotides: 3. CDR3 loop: CASRGLAGGPTGELFF. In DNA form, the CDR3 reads TGTGCCAGTAGGGGACTAGCGGGAGGGCCAACCGGGGAGCTGTTTTTT.

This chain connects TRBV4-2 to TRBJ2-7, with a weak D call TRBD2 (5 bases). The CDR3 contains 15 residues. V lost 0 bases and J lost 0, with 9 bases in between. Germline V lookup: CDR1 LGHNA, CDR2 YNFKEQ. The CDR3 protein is CASSQEAGPSYEQYF. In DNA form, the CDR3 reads TGTGCCAGCAGCCAAGAGGCGGGTCCCTCCTACGAGCAGTACTTC.

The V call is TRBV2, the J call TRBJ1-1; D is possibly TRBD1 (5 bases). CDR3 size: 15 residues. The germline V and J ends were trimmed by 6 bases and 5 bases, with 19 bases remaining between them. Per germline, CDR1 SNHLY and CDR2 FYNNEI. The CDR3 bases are TGTGCCAGCAGCCACCCTGAATCCAGGGATACTGAAGCTTTCTTT. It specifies CASSHPESRDTEAFF.

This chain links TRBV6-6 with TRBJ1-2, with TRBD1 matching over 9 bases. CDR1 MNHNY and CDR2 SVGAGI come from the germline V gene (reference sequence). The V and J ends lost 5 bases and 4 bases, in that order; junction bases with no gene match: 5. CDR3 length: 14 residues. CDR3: CASSNDRGAYGYTF. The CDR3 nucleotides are TGTGCCAGCAGTAACGACAGGGGGGCCTATGGCTACACCTTC.

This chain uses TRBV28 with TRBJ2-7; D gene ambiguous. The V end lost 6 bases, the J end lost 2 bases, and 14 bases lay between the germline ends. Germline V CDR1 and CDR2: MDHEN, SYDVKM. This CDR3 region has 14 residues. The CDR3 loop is CASRLTPRAYEQYF. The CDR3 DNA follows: TGTGCCAGCAGATTGACACCCCGGGCCTACGAGCAGTACTTC.

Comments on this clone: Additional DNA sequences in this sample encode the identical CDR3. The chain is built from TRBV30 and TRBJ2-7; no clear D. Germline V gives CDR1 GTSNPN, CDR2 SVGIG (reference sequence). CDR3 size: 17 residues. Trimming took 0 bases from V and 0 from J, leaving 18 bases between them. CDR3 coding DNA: TGTGCCTGGAGTGTATTGTGGCACAGAGAGAGCTCCTACGAGCAGTACTTC. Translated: CAWSVLWHRESSYEQYF.

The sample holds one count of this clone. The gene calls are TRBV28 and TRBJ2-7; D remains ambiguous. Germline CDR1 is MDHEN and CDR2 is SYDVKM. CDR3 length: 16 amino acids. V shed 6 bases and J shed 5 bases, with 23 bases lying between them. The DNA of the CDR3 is TGTGCCAGCAGCCTTCAGGTAGGATTTGGTGGACACGAGCAGTACTTC. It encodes CASSLQVGFGGHEQYF.

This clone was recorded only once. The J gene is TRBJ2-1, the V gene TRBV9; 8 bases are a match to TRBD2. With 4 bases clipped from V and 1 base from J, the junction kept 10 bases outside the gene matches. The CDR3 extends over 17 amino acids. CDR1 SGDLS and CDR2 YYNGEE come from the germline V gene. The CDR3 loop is CASSPGRAGVSYNEQFF. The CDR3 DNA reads TGTGCCAGCAGCCCCGGGCGAGCGGGAGTTTCCTACAATGAGCAGTTCTTC.

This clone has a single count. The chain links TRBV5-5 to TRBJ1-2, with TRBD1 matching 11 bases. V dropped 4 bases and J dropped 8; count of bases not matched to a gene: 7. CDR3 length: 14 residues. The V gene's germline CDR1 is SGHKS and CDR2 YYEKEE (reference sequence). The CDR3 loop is CASSLPGQGVGYTF. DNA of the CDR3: TGTGCCAGCAGCCTCCCGGGACAGGGGGTAGGCTACACCTTC. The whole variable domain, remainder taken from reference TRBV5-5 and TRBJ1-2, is DAGVTQSPTHLIKTRGQQVTLRCSPISGHKSVSWYQQVLGQGPQFIFQYYEKEERGRGNFPDRFSARQFPNYSSELNVNALLLGDSALYLCASSLPGQGVGYTFGSGTRLTVV.

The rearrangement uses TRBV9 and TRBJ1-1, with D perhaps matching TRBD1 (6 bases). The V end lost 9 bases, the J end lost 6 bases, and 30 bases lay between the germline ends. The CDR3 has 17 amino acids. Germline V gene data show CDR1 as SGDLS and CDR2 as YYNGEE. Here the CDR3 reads CATKEVILWGRGAEAFF. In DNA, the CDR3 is TGTGCCACTAAGGAAGTCATTTTGTGGGGGCGCGGTGCTGAAGCTTTCTTT.

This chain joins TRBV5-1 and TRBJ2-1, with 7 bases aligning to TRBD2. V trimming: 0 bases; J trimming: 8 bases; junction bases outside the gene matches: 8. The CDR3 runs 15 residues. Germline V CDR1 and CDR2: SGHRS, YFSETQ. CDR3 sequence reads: CASSLGNVAGHEQFF. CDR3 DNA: TGCGCCAGCAGCTTGGGTAACGTAGCGGGCCATGAGCAGTTCTTC.

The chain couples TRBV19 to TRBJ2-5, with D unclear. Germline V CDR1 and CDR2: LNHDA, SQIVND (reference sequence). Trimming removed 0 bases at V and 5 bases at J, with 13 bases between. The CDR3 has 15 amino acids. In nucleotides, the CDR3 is TGTGCCAGTAGTATAGATCAGGAGCAGATGGAGACCCAGTACTTC. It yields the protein CASSIDQEQMETQYF.

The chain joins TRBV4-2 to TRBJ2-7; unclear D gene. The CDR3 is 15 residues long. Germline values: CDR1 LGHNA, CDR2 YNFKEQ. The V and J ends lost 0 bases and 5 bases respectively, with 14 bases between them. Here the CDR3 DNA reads TGTGCCAGCAGCCAAGATCTTCTCCTAGGCGACGAGCAGTACTTC. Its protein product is CASSQDLLLGDEQYF.

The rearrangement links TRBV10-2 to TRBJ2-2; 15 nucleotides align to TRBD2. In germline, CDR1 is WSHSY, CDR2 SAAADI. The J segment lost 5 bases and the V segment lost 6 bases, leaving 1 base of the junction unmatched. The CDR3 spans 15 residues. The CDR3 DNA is TGCGCCAGCAGCGGGACTAGCGGGAGGACCGGGGAGCTGTTTTTT. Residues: CASSGTSGRTGELFF.

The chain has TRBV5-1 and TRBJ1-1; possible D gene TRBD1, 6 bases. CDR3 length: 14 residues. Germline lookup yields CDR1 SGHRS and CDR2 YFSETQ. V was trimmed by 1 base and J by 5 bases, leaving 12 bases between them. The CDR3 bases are TGCGCCAGCAGCTTGACAGGGTTCGGGACTGAAGCTTTCTTT. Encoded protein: CASSLTGFGTEAFF.

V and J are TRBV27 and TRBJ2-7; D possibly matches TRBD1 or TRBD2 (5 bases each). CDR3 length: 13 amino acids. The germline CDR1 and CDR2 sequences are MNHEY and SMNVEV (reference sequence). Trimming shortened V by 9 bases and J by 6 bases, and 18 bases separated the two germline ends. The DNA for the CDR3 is TGTGCCAGTTCCTCCGGGGCCCGGGTCGAGCAGTACTTC. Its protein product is CASSSGARVEQYF.

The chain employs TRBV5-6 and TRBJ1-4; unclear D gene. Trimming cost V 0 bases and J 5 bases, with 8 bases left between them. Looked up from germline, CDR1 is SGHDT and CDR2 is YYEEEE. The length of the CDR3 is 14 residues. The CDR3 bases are TGTGCCAGCAGCTTGGCCGGCGGGAATGAAAAACTGTTTTTT. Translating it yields CASSLAGGNEKLFF.